This is a list of T cell receptor beta chains from one sample in a study of OX40 agonist ivuxolimab in advanced cancers. The assay was immunoSEQ multiplex PCR, and TCRdb's table has in-frame clones only and misses some. The data contain roughly 25,000 clones, around nine tenths of them singletons. The material sequenced was CD4+ or CD8+ T cells sorted from blood, taken in a trial of the OX40 agonist ivuxolimab. These receptors were collected from an adult with an advanced solid tumor such as melanoma, head and neck, liver or kidney cancer. The CDR3 runs from the conserved cysteine through the conserved F or W. The D gene is left open where the match is weak. Rows may omit the clone size; those that give it use once, few, many or a size class.

clone_size: -; d_call: -; v_call: TRBV28; j_call: TRBJ1-1; cdr3_aa: CASSFPPFRRNTEAFF; cdr3_nt: TGTGCCAGCAGTTTCCCTCCGTTCAGAAGGAACACTGAAGCTTTCTTT
clone_size: -; d_call: -; v_call: TRBV27; j_call: TRBJ2-3; cdr3_aa: CASSLGDPALWAQYF; cdr3_nt: TGTGCCAGCAGTTTAGGGGATCCCGCGTTATGGGCGCAGTATTTT
clone_size: once; d_call: TRBD1; v_call: TRBV27; j_call: TRBJ2-3; cdr3_aa: CASSLDRGPTQYF; cdr3_nt: TGTGCCAGCAGTTTGGACAGGGGGCCTACGCAGTATTTT
clone_size: -; d_call: -; v_call: TRBV7-2; j_call: TRBJ2-7; cdr3_aa: CASRLGLSFSYEQYF; cdr3_nt: TGTGCCAGCAGACTAGGACTTTCTTTCTCCTACGAGCAGTACTTC
clone_size: -; d_call: TRBD2; v_call: TRBV7-6; j_call: TRBJ2-5; cdr3_aa: CASSLTLAGLETQYF; cdr3_nt: TGTGCCAGCAGCTTAACCCTAGCGGGGTTGGAGACCCAGTACTTC
clone_size: -; d_call: -; v_call: TRBV7-9; j_call: TRBJ2-2; cdr3_aa: CASSSPDNTGELFF; cdr3_nt: TGTGCCAGCAGCTCCCCGGACAACACCGGGGAGCTGTTTTTT
clone_size: once; d_call: -; v_call: TRBV28; j_call: TRBJ1-6; cdr3_aa: CASSSYRSSYNSPLHF; cdr3_nt: TGTGCCAGCAGTTCGTACAGGAGCTCCTATAATTCACCCCTCCACTTT
clone_size: -; d_call: -; v_call: TRBV27; j_call: TRBJ1-5; cdr3_aa: CASSLGFNQPQHF; cdr3_nt: TGTGCCAGCAGTTTAGGCTTCAATCAGCCCCAGCATTTT
clone_size: -; d_call: TRBD1; v_call: TRBV28; j_call: TRBJ2-5; cdr3_aa: CASGGQGSQTQYF; cdr3_nt: TGTGCCAGCGGCGGACAGGGTTCCCAGACCCAGTACTTC
clone_size: -; d_call: -; v_call: TRBV27; j_call: TRBJ2-2; cdr3_aa: CASRNTGELFF; cdr3_nt: TGTGCCAGCAGGAACACCGGGGAGCTGTTTTTT
clone_size: -; d_call: -; v_call: TRBV6-5; j_call: TRBJ2-5; cdr3_aa: CASSYSTGETQYF; cdr3_nt: TGTGCCAGCAGTTACTCGACTGGGGAGACCCAGTACTTC
clone_size: -; d_call: -; v_call: TRBV7-4; j_call: TRBJ1-2; cdr3_aa: CASSGDSSARNYGYTF; cdr3_nt: TGTGCCAGCAGCGGCGATAGTTCAGCTCGAAACTATGGCTACACCTTC
clone_size: -; d_call: TRBD1; v_call: TRBV10-3; j_call: TRBJ2-7; cdr3_aa: CAISELTGNHEQYF; cdr3_nt: TGTGCCATCAGTGAGTTGACAGGGAACCACGAGCAGTACTTC
clone_size: -; d_call: -; v_call: TRBV9; j_call: TRBJ2-1; cdr3_aa: CASSPAGHPLFF; cdr3_nt: TGTGCCAGCAGCCCGGCAGGTCACCCCCTGTTCTTC
clone_size: -; d_call: -; v_call: TRBV2; j_call: TRBJ1-5; cdr3_aa: CASSGARSNQPQHF; cdr3_nt: TGTGCCAGCAGTGGTGCAAGAAGCAATCAGCCCCAGCATTTT
clone_size: -; d_call: TRBD2; v_call: TRBV15; j_call: TRBJ2-1; cdr3_aa: CATSASGRIAGVINEQFF; cdr3_nt: TGTGCCACCAGCGCAAGCGGACGGATAGCGGGAGTAATCAATGAGCAGTTCTTC
clone_size: -; d_call: TRBD2; v_call: TRBV7-6; j_call: TRBJ2-2; cdr3_aa: CASSWGTSGENTGELFF; cdr3_nt: TGTGCCAGCAGCTGGGGGACTAGCGGGGAGAACACCGGGGAGCTGTTTTTT
clone_size: -; d_call: TRBD1; v_call: TRBV19; j_call: TRBJ2-1; cdr3_aa: CASSITIGDRVNNEQFF; cdr3_nt: TGTGCCAGTAGTATAACGATCGGGGACAGGGTGAACAATGAGCAGTTCTTC
clone_size: -; d_call: -; v_call: TRBV5-6; j_call: TRBJ2-1; cdr3_aa: CASSFRQVDNEQFF; cdr3_nt: TGTGCCAGCAGCTTTAGGCAGGTTGACAATGAGCAGTTCTTC
clone_size: -; d_call: -; v_call: TRBV27; j_call: TRBJ2-3; cdr3_aa: CASISTDTQYF; cdr3_nt: TGTGCCAGTATAAGCACAGATACGCAGTATTTT
clone_size: -; d_call: -; v_call: TRBV27; j_call: TRBJ1-5; cdr3_aa: CASSFGQQNQPQHF; cdr3_nt: TGTGCCAGCAGTTTCGGTCAGCAAAATCAGCCCCAGCATTTT
clone_size: -; d_call: -; v_call: TRBV28; j_call: TRBJ2-1; cdr3_aa: CASSLSPGTVNEQFF; cdr3_nt: TGTGCCAGCAGTTTATCCCCGGGAACGGTGAATGAGCAGTTCTTC
clone_size: -; d_call: TRBD1; v_call: TRBV4-2; j_call: TRBJ2-3; cdr3_aa: CASSQSTGDTDTQYF; cdr3_nt: TGTGCCAGCAGCCAATCGACAGGGGACACAGATACGCAGTATTTT
clone_size: -; d_call: -; v_call: TRBV19; j_call: TRBJ1-4; cdr3_aa: CASKKGEATNEKLFF; cdr3_nt: TGTGCCAGTAAGAAGGGGGAGGCAACTAATGAAAAACTGTTTTTT
clone_size: -; d_call: TRBD2; v_call: TRBV11-3; j_call: TRBJ2-3; cdr3_aa: CASSPGLAGGITYTDTQYF; cdr3_nt: TGTGCCAGCAGCCCGGGACTAGCGGGGGGCATAACTTACACAGATACGCAGTATTTT
clone_size: -; d_call: -; v_call: TRBV4-2; j_call: TRBJ2-1; cdr3_aa: CASRARENNEQFF; cdr3_nt: TGTGCCAGCAGGGCCCGGGAGAACAATGAGCAGTTCTTC
clone_size: once; d_call: -; v_call: TRBV27; j_call: TRBJ2-7; cdr3_aa: CASSLGGRGYEQYF; cdr3_nt: TGTGCCAGCAGTTTAGGGGGTCGGGGCTACGAGCAGTACTTC
clone_size: -; d_call: -; v_call: TRBV27; j_call: TRBJ1-2; cdr3_aa: CASRVGGGLAYGYTF; cdr3_nt: TGTGCCTCTCGAGTTGGAGGGGGGCTTGCTTATGGCTACACCTTC
clone_size: -; d_call: TRBD1; v_call: TRBV6-1; j_call: TRBJ2-7; cdr3_aa: CASSPGQVVYEQYF; cdr3_nt: TGTGCCAGCAGCCCGGGACAGGTAGTCTACGAGCAGTACTTC
clone_size: -; d_call: -; v_call: TRBV6-5; j_call: TRBJ1-1; cdr3_aa: CASSYEGNTEAFF; cdr3_nt: TGTGCCAGCAGTTACGAGGGGAACACTGAAGCTTTCTTT
clone_size: -; d_call: -; v_call: TRBV5-8; j_call: TRBJ2-5; cdr3_aa: CASSFRHSQVETQYF; cdr3_nt: TGTGCCAGCAGCTTTCGTCACAGCCAGGTCGAGACCCAGTACTTC
clone_size: -; d_call: -; v_call: TRBV9; j_call: TRBJ2-1; cdr3_aa: CASSVAAGFDNEQFF; cdr3_nt: TGTGCCAGCAGCGTAGCCGCAGGGTTCGACAATGAGCAGTTCTTC
clone_size: -; d_call: -; v_call: TRBV2; j_call: TRBJ1-2; cdr3_aa: CASLTGLLNYGYTF; cdr3_nt: TGTGCCAGCCTGACAGGTCTACTGAACTATGGCTACACCTTC
clone_size: -; d_call: TRBD2; v_call: TRBV10-1; j_call: TRBJ2-1; cdr3_aa: CASSLAGDSNEQFF; cdr3_nt: TGCGCCAGCAGTTTAGCGGGGGATTCCAATGAGCAGTTCTTC
clone_size: -; d_call: -; v_call: TRBV7-8; j_call: TRBJ2-2; cdr3_aa: CASSQGRGGAGELFF; cdr3_nt: TGTGCCAGCAGCCAGGGGAGAGGGGGGGCCGGGGAGCTGTTTTTT
clone_size: -; d_call: -; v_call: TRBV19; j_call: TRBJ1-4; cdr3_aa: CASSTQLYPNEKLFF; cdr3_nt: TGTGCCAGTAGTACCCAACTCTACCCTAATGAAAAACTGTTTTTT
clone_size: -; d_call: -; v_call: TRBV28; j_call: TRBJ1-2; cdr3_aa: CASSLRDRGYGYTF; cdr3_nt: TGTGCCAGCAGTTTACGTGACAGAGGCTATGGCTACACCTTC
clone_size: -; d_call: TRBD1; v_call: TRBV13; j_call: TRBJ2-7; cdr3_aa: CASSGLGTGGPSSYEQYF; cdr3_nt: TGTGCCAGCAGCGGCCTTGGGACAGGGGGTCCGAGCTCCTACGAGCAGTACTTC
clone_size: -; d_call: -; v_call: TRBV6-5; j_call: TRBJ2-2; cdr3_aa: CASSYNVVPGELFF; cdr3_nt: TGTGCCAGCAGTTACAATGTTGTGCCCGGGGAGCTGTTTTTT
clone_size: -; d_call: -; v_call: TRBV19; j_call: TRBJ2-7; cdr3_aa: CASSDPLTGTYEQYF; cdr3_nt: TGTGCCAGTAGTGACCCCCTGACCGGGACCTACGAGCAGTACTTC
clone_size: -; d_call: TRBD1; v_call: TRBV19; j_call: TRBJ2-3; cdr3_aa: CASAAGTGMETDTQYF; cdr3_nt: TGTGCCAGTGCGGCCGGGACAGGGATGGAGACAGATACGCAGTATTTT
clone_size: once; d_call: TRBD1; v_call: TRBV25-1; j_call: TRBJ1-2; cdr3_aa: CASSLGQGRRGYTF; cdr3_nt: TGTGCCAGCAGTTTGGGACAGGGTCGGCGTGGCTACACCTTC
clone_size: -; d_call: TRBD1; v_call: TRBV9; j_call: TRBJ2-7; cdr3_aa: CASSPWTGGSYEQYF; cdr3_nt: TGTGCCAGCAGCCCGTGGACAGGGGGCTCCTACGAGCAGTACTTC
clone_size: -; d_call: TRBD1; v_call: TRBV6-6; j_call: TRBJ1-2; cdr3_aa: CASSYLGTGVDYGYTF; cdr3_nt: TGTGCCAGCAGTTATTTGGGGACAGGGGTCGACTATGGCTACACCTTC
clone_size: -; d_call: TRBD1; v_call: TRBV7-6; j_call: TRBJ2-7; cdr3_aa: CASSPRGRGYEQYF; cdr3_nt: TGTGCCAGCAGCCCCAGGGGGCGCGGATACGAGCAGTACTTC
clone_size: -; d_call: -; v_call: TRBV21-1; j_call: TRBJ2-2; cdr3_aa: CASSKALAGEGTGELFF; cdr3_nt: TGTGCCAGCAGCAAAGCGCTAGCGGGAGAGGGCACCGGGGAGCTGTTTTTT
clone_size: once; d_call: -; v_call: TRBV5-5; j_call: TRBJ2-1; cdr3_aa: CASSLTGTSYNEQFF; cdr3_nt: TGTGCCAGCAGCTTGACAGGGACCTCCTACAATGAGCAGTTCTTC
clone_size: -; d_call: -; v_call: TRBV5-1; j_call: TRBJ2-5; cdr3_aa: CASSLERGETQYF; cdr3_nt: TGCGCCAGCAGCTTGGAACGGGGCGAGACCCAGTACTTC
clone_size: -; d_call: TRBD2; v_call: TRBV7-9; j_call: TRBJ2-3; cdr3_aa: CASSLVELAGGQYF; cdr3_nt: TGTGCCAGCAGCTTAGTTGAACTAGCGGGGGGACAGTATTTT
clone_size: -; d_call: -; v_call: TRBV7-3; j_call: TRBJ2-2; cdr3_aa: CASSSGHLGTGELFF; cdr3_nt: TGTGCCAGCAGCTCGGGACACCTGGGTACCGGGGAGCTGTTTTTT
clone_size: -; d_call: TRBD1; v_call: TRBV27; j_call: TRBJ2-1; cdr3_aa: CASSDRVDEQFF; cdr3_nt: TGTGCCTCGAGCGACAGGGTGGATGAGCAGTTCTTC
clone_size: -; d_call: -; v_call: TRBV5-4; j_call: TRBJ2-2; cdr3_aa: CAGEGANTGELFF; cdr3_nt: TGTGCCGGAGAAGGGGCGAACACCGGGGAGCTGTTTTTT
clone_size: -; d_call: -; v_call: TRBV9; j_call: TRBJ2-3; cdr3_aa: CASSVVSSTDTQYF; cdr3_nt: TGTGCCAGCAGCGTAGTGAGCAGCACAGATACGCAGTATTTT
clone_size: -; d_call: -; v_call: TRBV28; j_call: TRBJ2-6; cdr3_aa: CASSPRDLSGANVLTF; cdr3_nt: TGTGCCAGCAGCCCTCGTGATTTAAGTGGGGCCAACGTCCTGACTTTC
clone_size: once; d_call: -; v_call: TRBV5-4; j_call: TRBJ2-1; cdr3_aa: CASSLRHRLLDNEQFF; cdr3_nt: TGTGCCAGCAGCCTACGGCACAGACTCCTGGACAATGAGCAGTTCTTC
clone_size: -; d_call: -; v_call: TRBV7-6; j_call: TRBJ1-2; cdr3_aa: CASSLAPSPQYGYTF; cdr3_nt: TGTGCCAGCAGCTTAGCCCCCAGTCCGCAGTATGGCTACACCTTC
clone_size: -; d_call: TRBD2; v_call: TRBV5-4; j_call: TRBJ2-2; cdr3_aa: CASSLDGGGGTGELFF; cdr3_nt: TGTGCCAGCAGCTTGGACGGGGGGGGAGGCACCGGGGAGCTGTTTTTT